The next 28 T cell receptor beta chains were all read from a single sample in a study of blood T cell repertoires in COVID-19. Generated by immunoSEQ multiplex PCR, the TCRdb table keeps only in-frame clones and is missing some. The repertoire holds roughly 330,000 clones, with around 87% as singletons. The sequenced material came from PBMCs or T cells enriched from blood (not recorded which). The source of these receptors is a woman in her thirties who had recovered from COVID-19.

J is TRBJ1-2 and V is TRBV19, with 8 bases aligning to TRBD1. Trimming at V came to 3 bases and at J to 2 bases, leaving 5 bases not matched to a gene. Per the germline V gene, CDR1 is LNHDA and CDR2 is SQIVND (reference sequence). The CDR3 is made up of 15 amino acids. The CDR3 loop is CASSIRTGTNYGYTF. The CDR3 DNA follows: TGTGCCAGTAGTATCCGGACAGGGACAAACTATGGCTACACCTTC. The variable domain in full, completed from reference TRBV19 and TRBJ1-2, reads DGGITQSPKYLFRKEGQNVTLSCEQNLNHDAMYWYRQDPGQGLRLIYYSQIVNDFQKGDIAEGYSVSREKKESFPLTVTSAQKNPTAFYLCASSIRTGTNYGYTFGSGTRLTVV.

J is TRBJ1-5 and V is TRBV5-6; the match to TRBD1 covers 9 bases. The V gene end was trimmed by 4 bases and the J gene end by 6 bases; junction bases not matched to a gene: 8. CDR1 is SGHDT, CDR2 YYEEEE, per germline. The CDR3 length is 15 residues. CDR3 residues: CASSSTQGASQPQHF. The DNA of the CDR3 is TGTGCCAGCAGCAGCACACAGGGGGCTAGTCAGCCCCAGCATTTT.

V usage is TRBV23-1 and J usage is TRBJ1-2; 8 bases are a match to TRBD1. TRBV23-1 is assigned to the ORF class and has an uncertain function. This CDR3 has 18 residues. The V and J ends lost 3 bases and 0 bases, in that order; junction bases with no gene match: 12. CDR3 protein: CASSQRTGWGSANYGYTF. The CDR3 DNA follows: TGCGCCAGCAGTCAGAGGACAGGGTGGGGATCGGCTAACTATGGCTACACCTTC.

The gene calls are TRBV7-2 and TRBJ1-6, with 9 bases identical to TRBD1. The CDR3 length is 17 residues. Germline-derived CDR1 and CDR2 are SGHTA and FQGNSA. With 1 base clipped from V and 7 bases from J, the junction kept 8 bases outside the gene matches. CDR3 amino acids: CASSLGGQGQRNSPLHF. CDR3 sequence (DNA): TGTGCCAGCAGCTTAGGGGGACAGGGCCAACGGAATTCACCCCTCCACTTT.

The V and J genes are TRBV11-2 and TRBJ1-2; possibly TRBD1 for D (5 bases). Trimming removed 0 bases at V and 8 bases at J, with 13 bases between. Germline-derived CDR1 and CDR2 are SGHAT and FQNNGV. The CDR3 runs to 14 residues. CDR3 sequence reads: CASSLESGMRGYTF. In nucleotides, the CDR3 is TGTGCCAGCAGCTTAGAATCAGGGATGAGGGGCTACACCTTC. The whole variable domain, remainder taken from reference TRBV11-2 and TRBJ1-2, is EAGVAQSPRYKIIEKRQSVAFWCNPISGHATLYWYQQILGQGPKLLIQFQNNGVVDDSQLPKDRFSAERLKGVDSTLKIQPAKLEDSAVYLCASSLESGMRGYTFGSGTRLTVV.

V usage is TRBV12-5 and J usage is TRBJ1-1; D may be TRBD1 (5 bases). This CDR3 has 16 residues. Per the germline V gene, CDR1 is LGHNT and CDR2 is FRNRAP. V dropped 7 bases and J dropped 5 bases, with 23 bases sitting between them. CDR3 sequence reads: CASALRSGREGTEAFF. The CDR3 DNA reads TGTGCTAGTGCCCTACGCTCGGGCAGGGAAGGAACTGAAGCTTTCTTT.

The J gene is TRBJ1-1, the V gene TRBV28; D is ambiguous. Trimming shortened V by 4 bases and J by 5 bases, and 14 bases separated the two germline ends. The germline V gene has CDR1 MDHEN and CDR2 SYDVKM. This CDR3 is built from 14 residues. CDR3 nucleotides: TGTGCCAGCAGTTCAAGCGGGGTTGCGACTGAAGCTTTCTTT. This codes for CASSSSGVATEAFF.

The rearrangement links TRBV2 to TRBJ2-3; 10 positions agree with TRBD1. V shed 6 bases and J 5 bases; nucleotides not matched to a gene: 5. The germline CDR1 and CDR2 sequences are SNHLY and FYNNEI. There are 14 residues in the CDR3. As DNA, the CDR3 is TGTGCCAGCAGGGACAGGGGGGCCGGAGATACGCAGTATTTT. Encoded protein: CASRDRGAGDTQYF. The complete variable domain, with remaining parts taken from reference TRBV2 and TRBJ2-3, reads EPEVTQTPSHQVTQMGQEVILRCVPISNHLYFYWYRQILGQKVEFLVSFYNNEISEKSEIFDDQFSVERPDGSNFTLKIRSTKLEDSAMYFCASRDRGAGDTQYFGPGTRLTVL.

CDR3 in amino acids: CASSPGRGYGYTF. CDR3 sequence (DNA): TGCGCCAGCAGCCCCGGGCGGGGTTACGGCTACACCTTC. This chain joins TRBV4-3 and TRBJ1-2; D gene unclear. This CDR3 contains 13 residues. V was pared by 4 bases and J by 8 bases, with 14 bases between. Germline values: CDR1 LGHNA, CDR2 YSLEER.

CDR3 DNA: TGTGCCAGCAGTTCTGACAGGGCTCCCTATGGCTACACCTTC. Amino acid sequence: CASSSDRAPYGYTF. The chain couples TRBV6-5 to TRBJ1-2, with TRBD1 matching over 7 bases. Germline-derived CDR1 and CDR2 are MNHEY and SVGAGI. With V trimmed by 4 bases and J by 4 bases, 6 bases remained unmatched. The CDR3 extends over 14 amino acids.

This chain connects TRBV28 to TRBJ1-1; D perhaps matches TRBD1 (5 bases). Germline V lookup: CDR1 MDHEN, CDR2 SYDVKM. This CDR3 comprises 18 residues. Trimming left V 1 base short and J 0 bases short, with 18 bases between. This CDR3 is CASSLSAGGEGMNTEAFF. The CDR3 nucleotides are TGTGCCAGCAGTTTATCGGCCGGGGGGGAGGGAATGAACACTGAAGCTTTCTTT.

CDR3 in amino acids: CASSFDVTGGFYGYTF. Written as DNA, the CDR3 is TGCGCCAGCAGCTTCGATGTAACAGGGGGATTCTATGGCTACACCTTC. J is TRBJ1-2 and V is TRBV5-1; 8 bases match TRBD1. CDR1 is SGHRS and CDR2 is YFSETQ in the germline V gene. V was pared by 2 bases and J by 4 bases, with 10 bases of the junction left unmatched. This CDR3 spans 16 amino acids.

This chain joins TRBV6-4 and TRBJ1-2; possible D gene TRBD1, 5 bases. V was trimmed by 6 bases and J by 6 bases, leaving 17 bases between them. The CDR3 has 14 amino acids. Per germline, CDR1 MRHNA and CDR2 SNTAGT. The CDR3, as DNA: TGTGCCAGCAGCCCCGGGTGGGGGGAAAATGGCTACACCTTC. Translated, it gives CASSPGWGENGYTF.

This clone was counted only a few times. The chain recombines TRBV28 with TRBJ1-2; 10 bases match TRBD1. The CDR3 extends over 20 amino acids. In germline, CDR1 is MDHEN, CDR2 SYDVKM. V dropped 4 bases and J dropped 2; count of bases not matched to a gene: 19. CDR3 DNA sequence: TGTGCCAGCAGTTCTACCGGACAGGGGGGTGGGGTAGGGCTCAACTATGGCTACACCTTC. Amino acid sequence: CASSSTGQGGGVGLNYGYTF.

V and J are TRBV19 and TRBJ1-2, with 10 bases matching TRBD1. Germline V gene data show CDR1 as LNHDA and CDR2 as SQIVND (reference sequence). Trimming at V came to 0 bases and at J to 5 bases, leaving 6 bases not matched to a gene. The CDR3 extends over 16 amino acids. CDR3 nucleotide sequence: TGTGCCAGTAGTATAGACCGCCGGACAGGGGGATATGGCTACACCTTC. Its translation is CASSIDRRTGGYGYTF. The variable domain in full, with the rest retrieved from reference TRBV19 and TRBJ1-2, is DGGITQSPKYLFRKEGQNVTLSCEQNLNHDAMYWYRQDPGQGLRLIYYSQIVNDFQKGDIAEGYSVSREKKESFPLTVTSAQKNPTAFYLCASSIDRRTGGYGYTFGSGTRLTVV.

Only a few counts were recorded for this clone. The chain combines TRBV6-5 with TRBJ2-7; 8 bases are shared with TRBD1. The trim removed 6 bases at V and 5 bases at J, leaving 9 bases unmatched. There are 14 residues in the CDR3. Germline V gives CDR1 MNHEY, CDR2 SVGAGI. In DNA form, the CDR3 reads TGTGCCAGCAGCATGACAGGGGAGCGGGACGAGCAGTACTTC. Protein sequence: CASSMTGERDEQYF.

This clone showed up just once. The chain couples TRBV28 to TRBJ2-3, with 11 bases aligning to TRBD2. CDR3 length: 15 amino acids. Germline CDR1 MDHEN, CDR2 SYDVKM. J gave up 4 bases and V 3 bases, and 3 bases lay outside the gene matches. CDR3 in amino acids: CASSFSGGAPDTQYF. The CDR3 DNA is TGTGCCAGCAGTTTTAGCGGGGGGGCCCCAGATACGCAGTATTTT.

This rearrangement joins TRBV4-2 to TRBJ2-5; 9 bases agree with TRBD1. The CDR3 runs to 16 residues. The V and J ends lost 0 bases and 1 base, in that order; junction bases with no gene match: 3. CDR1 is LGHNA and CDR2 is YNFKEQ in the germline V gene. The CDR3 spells CASSQEQGASQETQYF. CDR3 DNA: TGTGCCAGCAGCCAAGAACAGGGGGCTTCCCAAGAGACCCAGTACTTC.

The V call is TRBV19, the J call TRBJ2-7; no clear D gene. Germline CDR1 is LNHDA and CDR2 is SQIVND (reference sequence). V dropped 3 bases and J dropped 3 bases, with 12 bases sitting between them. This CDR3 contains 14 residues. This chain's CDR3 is CASSIPGLYYEQYF. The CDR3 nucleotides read TGTGCCAGTAGTATCCCTGGGCTATACTACGAGCAGTACTTC.

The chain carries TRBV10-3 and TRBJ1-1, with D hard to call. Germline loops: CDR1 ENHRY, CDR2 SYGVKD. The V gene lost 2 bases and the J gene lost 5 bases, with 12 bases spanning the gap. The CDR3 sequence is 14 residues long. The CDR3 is CAISENPGRTEAFF. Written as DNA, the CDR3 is TGTGCCATCAGTGAGAATCCGGGGAGGACTGAAGCTTTCTTT.

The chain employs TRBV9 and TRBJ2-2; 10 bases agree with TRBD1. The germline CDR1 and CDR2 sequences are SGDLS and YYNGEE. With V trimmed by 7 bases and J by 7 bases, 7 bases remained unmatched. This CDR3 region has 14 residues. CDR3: CASGGTGDDGELFF. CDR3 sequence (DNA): TGTGCCAGCGGGGGGACAGGGGACGACGGGGAGCTGTTTTTT.

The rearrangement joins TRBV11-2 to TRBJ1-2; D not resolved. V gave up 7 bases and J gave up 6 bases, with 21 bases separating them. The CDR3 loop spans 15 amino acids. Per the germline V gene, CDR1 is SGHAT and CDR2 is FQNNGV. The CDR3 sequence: CASTLRRRPLDGYTF. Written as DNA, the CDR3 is TGTGCCAGCACCCTTCGACGGAGACCATTGGATGGCTACACCTTC.

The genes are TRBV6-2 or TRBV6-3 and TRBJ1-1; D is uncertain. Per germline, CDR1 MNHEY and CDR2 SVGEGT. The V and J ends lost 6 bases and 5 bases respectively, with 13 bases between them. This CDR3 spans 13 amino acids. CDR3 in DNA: TGTGCCAGCAGCGCCAACATTCGTACTGAAGCTTTCTTT. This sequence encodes CASSANIRTEAFF.

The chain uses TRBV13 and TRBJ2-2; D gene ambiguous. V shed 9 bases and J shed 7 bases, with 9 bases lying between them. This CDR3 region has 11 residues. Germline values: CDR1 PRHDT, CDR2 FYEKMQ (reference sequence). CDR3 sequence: CASSMFGELFF. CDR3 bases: TGTGCCAGTTCAATGTTCGGGGAGCTGTTTTTT.

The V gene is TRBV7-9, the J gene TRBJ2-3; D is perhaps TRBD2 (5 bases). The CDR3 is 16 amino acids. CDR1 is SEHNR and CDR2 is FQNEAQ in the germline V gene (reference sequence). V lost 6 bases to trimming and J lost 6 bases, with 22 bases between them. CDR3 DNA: TGTGCCAGCAGTCCCACGCGGGCCCAACCGTCCGATACGCAGTATTTT. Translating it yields CASSPTRAQPSDTQYF.

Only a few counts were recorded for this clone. The CDR3 is CASSDSGALGNEQFF. In DNA, the CDR3 is TGTGCCAGCAGCGACAGCGGGGCCCTGGGTAATGAGCAGTTCTTC. This chain uses TRBV9 with TRBJ2-1, with 7 nucleotides matching TRBD2. V lost 3 bases to trimming and J lost 7 bases; unmatched junction nucleotides: 10. Germline V gene sequence: CDR1 SGDLS, CDR2 YYNGEE. CDR3 length: 15 residues.

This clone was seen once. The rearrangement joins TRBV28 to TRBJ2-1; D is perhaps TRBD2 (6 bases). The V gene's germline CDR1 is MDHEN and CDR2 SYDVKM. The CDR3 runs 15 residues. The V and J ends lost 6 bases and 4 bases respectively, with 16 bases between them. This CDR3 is CASSHSRGTYNEQFF. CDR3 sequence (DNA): TGTGCCAGCAGCCACTCTAGAGGGACTTACAATGAGCAGTTCTTC.

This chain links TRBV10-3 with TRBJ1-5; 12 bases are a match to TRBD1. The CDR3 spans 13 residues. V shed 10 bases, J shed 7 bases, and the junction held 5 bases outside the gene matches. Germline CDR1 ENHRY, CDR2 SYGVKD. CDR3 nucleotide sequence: TGTGCCACCGGGACAGGGGGCTGGCAGCCCCAGCATTTT. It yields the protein CATGTGGWQPQHF.